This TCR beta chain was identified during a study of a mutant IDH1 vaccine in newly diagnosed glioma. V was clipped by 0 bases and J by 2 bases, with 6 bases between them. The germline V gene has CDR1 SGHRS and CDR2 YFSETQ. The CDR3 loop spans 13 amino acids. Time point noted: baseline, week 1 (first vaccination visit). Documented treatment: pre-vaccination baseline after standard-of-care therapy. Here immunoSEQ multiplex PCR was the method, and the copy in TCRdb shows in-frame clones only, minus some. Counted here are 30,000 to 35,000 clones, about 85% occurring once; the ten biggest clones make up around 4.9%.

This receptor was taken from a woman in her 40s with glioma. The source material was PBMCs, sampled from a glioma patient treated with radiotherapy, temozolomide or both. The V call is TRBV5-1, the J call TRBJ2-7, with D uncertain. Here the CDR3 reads CASSLETPYEQYF. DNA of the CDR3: TGCGCCAGCAGCTTGGAGACGCCCTACGAGCAGTACTTC. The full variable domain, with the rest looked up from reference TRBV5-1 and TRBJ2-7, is KAGVTQTPRYLIKTRGQQVTLSCSPISGHRSVSWYQQTPGQGLQFLFEYFSETQRNKGNFPGRFSGRQFSNSRSEMNVSTLELGDSALYLCASSLETPYEQYFGPGTRLTVT.